Listed below are T cell receptor beta chains from one sample, sequenced in a study of shared clonotypes between healthy human individuals. Profiled with immunoSEQ multiplex PCR; TCRdb holds only in-frame clones, not every one. The data hold 2 million to 3 million clones, with approximately 90% observed a single time. Material: naive CD4+ T cells sorted from blood. These receptors came from a man aged 18 to 35 in good health. Both conserved end residues are part of each CDR3. Fields, in order: J gene, V gene, clone size, D gene, CDR3 protein, CDR3 DNA. A D gene is named only where the DNA matches it firmly. Clone sizes are given selectively: once, few, many, or a class where the clone is expanded.

>TRBJ2-1|TRBV4-1|NA|NA
CASSQDSGNYNEQFF
TGCGCCAGCAGCCAAGATTCAGGGAACTACAATGAGCAGTTCTTC
>TRBJ2-2|TRBV9|NA|TRBD1
CASRRTGDTGELFF
TGTGCCAGCAGGAGAACAGGGGACACCGGGGAGCTGTTTTTT
>TRBJ1-2|TRBV9|NA|TRBD1
CASSPAGTALVYGYTF
TGTGCCAGCAGCCCGGCCGGGACAGCTCTAGTCTATGGCTACACCTTC
>TRBJ1-6|TRBV6-5|NA|NA
CATSTAGYNSPLHF
TGTGCCACCTCAACGGCGGGCTATAATTCACCCCTCCACTTT
>TRBJ1-2|TRBV27|NA|NA
CASLASGRSQAYGYTF
TGTGCCAGCCTTGCCTCGGGTCGTAGTCAAGCGTATGGCTACACCTTC
>TRBJ2-7|TRBV5-4|once|TRBD1
CASSPGTGLYEQYF
TGTGCCAGCAGCCCCGGGACAGGACTCTACGAGCAGTACTTC
>TRBJ1-2|TRBV15|NA|NA
CATSRDREQNYGYTF
TGTGCCACCAGCAGAGATAGGGAACAGAACTATGGCTACACCTTC
>TRBJ2-3|TRBV6-5|NA|TRBD2
CASRSGGAIDTQYF
TGTGCCAGCAGAAGCGGGGGGGCCATAGATACGCAGTATTTT
>TRBJ2-7|TRBV6-1|NA|TRBD2
CASSPSSGYEQYF
TGTGCCAGCAGTCCGTCTAGCGGCTACGAGCAGTACTTC
>TRBJ2-5|TRBV5-1|NA|NA
CASSLIPPRETQYF
TGCGCCAGCAGCTTGATACCGCCTAGAGAGACCCAGTACTTC
>TRBJ1-5|TRBV7-9|NA|TRBD1
CASNRGDRQPQHF
TGTGCCAGCAACAGGGGTGACCGTCAGCCCCAGCATTTT
>TRBJ1-1|TRBV7-9|NA|TRBD1
CASSPRTGGGNTEAFF
TGTGCCAGCAGCCCCCGGACAGGGGGCGGGAACACTGAAGCTTTCTTT
>TRBJ2-1|TRBV6-6|NA|NA
CASSEYAGNNEQFF
TGTGCCAGCAGCGAATATGCTGGGAACAATGAGCAGTTCTTC
>TRBJ2-1|TRBV7-9|NA|TRBD2
CASSVTLAGGREQFF
TGTGCCAGCAGCGTCACTCTAGCGGGAGGGCGTGAGCAGTTCTTC
>TRBJ2-5|TRBV2|once|TRBD2
CASSEAGVAGQETQYF
TGTGCCAGCAGTGAAGCGGGCGTAGCGGGGCAAGAGACCCAGTACTTC
>TRBJ1-2|TRBV28|once|NA
CASSLKGLFGYTF
TGTGCCAGCAGTTTAAAAGGGCTCTTTGGCTACACCTTC
>TRBJ2-1|TRBV2|NA|NA
CARGGDEQFF
TGTGCCAGGGGCGGGGATGAGCAGTTCTTC
>TRBJ1-2|TRBV7-2|NA|NA
CASSLAGRVGYGYTF
TGTGCCAGCAGCTTAGCTGGCAGGGTGGGCTATGGCTACACCTTC
>TRBJ2-3|TRBV10-3|NA|NA
CAISDRQDTTDTQYF
TGTGCCATCAGTGATAGACAGGACACCACAGATACGCAGTATTTT